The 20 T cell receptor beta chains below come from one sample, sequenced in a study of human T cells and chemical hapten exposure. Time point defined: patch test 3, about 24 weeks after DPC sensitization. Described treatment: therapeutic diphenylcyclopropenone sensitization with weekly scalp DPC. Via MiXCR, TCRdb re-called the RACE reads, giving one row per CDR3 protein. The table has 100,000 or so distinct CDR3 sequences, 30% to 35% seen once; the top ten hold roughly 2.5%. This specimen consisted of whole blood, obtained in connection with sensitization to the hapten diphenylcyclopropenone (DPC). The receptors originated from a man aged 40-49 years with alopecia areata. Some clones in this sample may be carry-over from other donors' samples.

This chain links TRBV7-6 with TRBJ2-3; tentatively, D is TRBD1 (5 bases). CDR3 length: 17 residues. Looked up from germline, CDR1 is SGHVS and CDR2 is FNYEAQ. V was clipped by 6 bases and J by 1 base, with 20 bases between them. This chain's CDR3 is CASSSGPPGVGTDTQYF. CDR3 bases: TGTGCCAGCAGTTCAGGGCCCCCGGGCGTAGGCACAGATACGCAGTATTTT. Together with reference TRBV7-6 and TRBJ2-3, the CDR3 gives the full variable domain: GAGVSQSPRYKVTKRGQDVALRCDPISGHVSLYWYRQALGQGPEFLTYFNYEAQQDKSGLPNDRFSAERPEGSISTLTIQRTEQRDSAMYRCASSSGPPGVGTDTQYFGPGTRLTVL.

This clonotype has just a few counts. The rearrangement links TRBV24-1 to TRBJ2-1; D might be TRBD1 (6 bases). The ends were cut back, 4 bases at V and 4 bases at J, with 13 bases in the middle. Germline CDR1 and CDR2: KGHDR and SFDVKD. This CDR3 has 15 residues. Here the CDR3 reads CATSEPTGSYNEQFF. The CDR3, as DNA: TGTGCCACCAGTGAACCTACAGGGAGTTACAATGAGCAGTTCTTC.

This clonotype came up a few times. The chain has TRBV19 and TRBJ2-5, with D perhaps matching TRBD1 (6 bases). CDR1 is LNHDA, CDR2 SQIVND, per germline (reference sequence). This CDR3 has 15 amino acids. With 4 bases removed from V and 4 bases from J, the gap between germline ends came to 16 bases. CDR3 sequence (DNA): TGTGCCAGTAGTACCACAGGGTTTCCGGCAGAGACCCAGTACTTC. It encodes CASSTTGFPAETQYF.

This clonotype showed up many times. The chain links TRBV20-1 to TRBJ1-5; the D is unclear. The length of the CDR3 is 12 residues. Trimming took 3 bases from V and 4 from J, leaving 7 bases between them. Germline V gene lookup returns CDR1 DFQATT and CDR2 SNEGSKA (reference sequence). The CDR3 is CSASRENQPQHF. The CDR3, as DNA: TGCAGTGCTAGTCGGGAAAATCAGCCCCAGCATTTT.

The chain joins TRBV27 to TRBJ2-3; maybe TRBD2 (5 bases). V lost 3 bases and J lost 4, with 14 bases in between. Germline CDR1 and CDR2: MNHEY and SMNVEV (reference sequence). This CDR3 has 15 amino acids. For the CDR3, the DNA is TGTGCCAGCAGTTTTTTTGGGAGTGAGGCAGATACGCAGTATTTT. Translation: CASSFFGSEADTQYF.

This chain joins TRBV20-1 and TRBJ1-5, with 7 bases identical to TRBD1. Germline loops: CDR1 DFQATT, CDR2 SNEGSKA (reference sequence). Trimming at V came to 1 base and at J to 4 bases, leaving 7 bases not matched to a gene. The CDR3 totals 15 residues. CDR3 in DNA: TGCAGTGCTAGAGCCAGACAGGGTTCGAATCAGCCCCAGCATTTT. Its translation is CSARARQGSNQPQHF.

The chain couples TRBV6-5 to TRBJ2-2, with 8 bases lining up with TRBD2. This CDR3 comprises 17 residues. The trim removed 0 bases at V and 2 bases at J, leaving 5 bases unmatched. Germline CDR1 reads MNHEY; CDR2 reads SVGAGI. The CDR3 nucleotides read TGTGCCAGCAGTTACTCAAGGACTAGCCCCAACACCGGGGAGCTGTTTTTT. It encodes CASSYSRTSPNTGELFF.

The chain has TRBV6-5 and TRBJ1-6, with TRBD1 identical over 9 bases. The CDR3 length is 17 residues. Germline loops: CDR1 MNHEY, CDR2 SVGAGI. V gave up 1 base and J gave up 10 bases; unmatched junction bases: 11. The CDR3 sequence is CASSYLQGAVGSSPLHF. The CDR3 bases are TGTGCCAGCAGTTACTTACAGGGGGCTGTTGGGAGCTCACCCCTCCACTTT.

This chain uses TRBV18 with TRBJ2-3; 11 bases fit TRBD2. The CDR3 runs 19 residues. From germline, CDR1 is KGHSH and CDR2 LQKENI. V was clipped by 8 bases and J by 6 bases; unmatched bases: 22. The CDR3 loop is CASLGLDDDLAGGGDTQYF. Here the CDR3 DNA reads TGTGCCAGCCTTGGACTAGACGACGATCTAGCGGGAGGAGGGGATACGCAGTATTTT.

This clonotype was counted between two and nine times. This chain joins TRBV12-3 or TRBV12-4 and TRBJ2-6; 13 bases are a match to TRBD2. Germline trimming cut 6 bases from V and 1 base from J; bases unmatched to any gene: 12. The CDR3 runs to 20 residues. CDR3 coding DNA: TGTGCCAGCAGGACGACTTCCGGGACTAGCGGGATTTCTGGGGCCAACGTCCTGACTTTC. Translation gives CASRTTSGTSGISGANVLTF.

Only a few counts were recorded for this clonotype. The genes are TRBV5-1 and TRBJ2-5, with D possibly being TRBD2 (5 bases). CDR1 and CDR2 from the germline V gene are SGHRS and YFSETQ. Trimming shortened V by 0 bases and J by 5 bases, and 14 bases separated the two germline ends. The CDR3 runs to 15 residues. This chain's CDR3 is CASSLANGEGETQYF. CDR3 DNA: TGCGCCAGCAGCTTGGCCAACGGGGAAGGGGAGACCCAGTACTTC.

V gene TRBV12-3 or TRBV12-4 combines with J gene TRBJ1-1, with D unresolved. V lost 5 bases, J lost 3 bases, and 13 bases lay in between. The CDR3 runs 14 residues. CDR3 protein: CASSISLGYTEAFF. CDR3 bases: TGTGCCAGCAGTATTAGCCTGGGGTACACTGAAGCTTTCTTT.

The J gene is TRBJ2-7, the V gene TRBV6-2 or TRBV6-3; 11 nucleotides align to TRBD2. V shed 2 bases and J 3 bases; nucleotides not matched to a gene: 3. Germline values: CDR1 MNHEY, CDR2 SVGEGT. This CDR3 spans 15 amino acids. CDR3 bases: TGTGCCAGCAGTTACGGGACTAGCGGAATCTACGAGCAGTACGTC. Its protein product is CASSYGTSGIYEQYV.

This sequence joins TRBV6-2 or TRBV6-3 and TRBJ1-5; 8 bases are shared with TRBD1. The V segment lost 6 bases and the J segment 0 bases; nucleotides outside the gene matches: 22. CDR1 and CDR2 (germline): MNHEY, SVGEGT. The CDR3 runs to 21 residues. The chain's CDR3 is CASSHWTGIRLYNYSNQPQHF. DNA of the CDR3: TGTGCCAGCAGCCACTGGACAGGGATACGATTATATAATTATAGCAATCAGCCCCAGCATTTT.

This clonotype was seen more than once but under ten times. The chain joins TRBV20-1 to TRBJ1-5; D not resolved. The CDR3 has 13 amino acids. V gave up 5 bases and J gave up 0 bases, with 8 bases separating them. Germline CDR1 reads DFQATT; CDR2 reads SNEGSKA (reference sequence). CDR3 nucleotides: TGCAGTGCTGGACGGATTAGCAATCAGCCCCAGCATTTT. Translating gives CSAGRISNQPQHF.

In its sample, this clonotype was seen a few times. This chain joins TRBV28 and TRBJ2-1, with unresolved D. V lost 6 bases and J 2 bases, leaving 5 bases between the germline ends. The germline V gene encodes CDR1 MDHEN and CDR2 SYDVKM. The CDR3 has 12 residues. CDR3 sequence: CASSTTYNEQFF. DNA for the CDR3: TGTGCCAGCAGCACCACCTACAATGAGCAGTTCTTC.

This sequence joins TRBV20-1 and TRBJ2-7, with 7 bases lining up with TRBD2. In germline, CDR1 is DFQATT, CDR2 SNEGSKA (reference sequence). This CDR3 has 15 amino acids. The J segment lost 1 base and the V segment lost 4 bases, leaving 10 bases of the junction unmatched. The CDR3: CSAIHGGRSSYEQYV. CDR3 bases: TGCAGTGCTATCCACGGGGGGAGGAGTTCCTACGAGCAGTACGTC.

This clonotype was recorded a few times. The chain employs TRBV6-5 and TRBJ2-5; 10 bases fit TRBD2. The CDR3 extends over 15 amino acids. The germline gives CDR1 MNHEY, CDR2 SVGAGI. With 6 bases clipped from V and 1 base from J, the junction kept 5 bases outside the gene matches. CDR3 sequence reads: CASRELAGFQETQYF. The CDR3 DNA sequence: TGTGCCAGCAGGGAACTAGCGGGATTCCAAGAGACCCAGTACTTC.

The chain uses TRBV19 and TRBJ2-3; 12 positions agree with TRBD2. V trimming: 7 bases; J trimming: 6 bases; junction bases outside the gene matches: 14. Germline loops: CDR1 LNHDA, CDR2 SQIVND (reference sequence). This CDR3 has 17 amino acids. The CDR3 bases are TGTGCCAGTACCTCCGTATCTACTAGCGGGAGGATGGATACGCAGTATTTT. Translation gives CASTSVSTSGRMDTQYF.

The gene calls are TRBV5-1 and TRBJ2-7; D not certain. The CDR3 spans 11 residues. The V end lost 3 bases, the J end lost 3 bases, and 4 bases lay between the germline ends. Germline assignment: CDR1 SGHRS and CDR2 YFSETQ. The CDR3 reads CASSSGYEQYF. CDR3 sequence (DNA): TGCGCCAGCAGCTCCGGCTACGAGCAGTACTTC.